The 29 T cell receptor beta chains given below trace back to one sample, sequenced in a study of T-cell memory formation after mild COVID-19. MiXCR was run by TCRdb on the 5' RACE reads, yielding one entry per CDR3 protein. This table has about 260,000 distinct CDR3 sequences, 15% to 20% appearing once. Sequenced: PBMCs or a T cell subset sorted from them (not recorded which). The receptor set was obtained from a man aged 18-30 years who had mild COVID-19 (a few samples of this study predate the infection). Cell type and time point are not known.

The chain links TRBV7-2 to TRBJ1-2; D might be TRBD1 (5 bases). The V end was cut by 3 bases, the J end by 4 bases, with 9 bases between. The CDR3 is 13 residues long. From germline, CDR1 is SGHTA and CDR2 FQGNSA. CDR3 protein: CASSLPTAYGYTF. The CDR3 region has the DNA TGTGCCAGCAGCTTGCCGACAGCCTATGGCTACACCTTC.

The CDR3 loop is CASSLGLAGTEQFF. CDR3 nucleotides: TGTGCCAGCAGCTTAGGACTAGCGGGGACTGAGCAGTTCTTC. The J gene is TRBJ2-1, the V gene TRBV7-3; the match to TRBD2 covers 12 bases. Trimming cost V 2 bases and J 9 bases; bases outside gene matches: 2. This CDR3 comprises 14 residues. Germline V lookup: CDR1 SGHTA, CDR2 FQGTGA. The full variable domain, its missing parts supplied by reference TRBV7-3 and TRBJ2-1, is GAGVSQTPSNKVTEKGKYVELRCDPISGHTALYWYRQSLGQGPEFLIYFQGTGAADDSGLPNDRFFAVRPEGSVSTLKIQRTERGDSAVYLCASSLGLAGTEQFFGPGTRLTVL.

This clonotype has only one observation. The chain uses TRBV6-2 or TRBV6-3 and TRBJ1-2, with 7 bases identical to TRBD1. This CDR3 has 15 residues. The germline V gene has CDR1 MNHEY and CDR2 SVGEGT. Trimming cost V 6 bases and J 4 bases; bases outside gene matches: 11. CDR3 in DNA: TGTGCCAGCAGCTTTACCGGGACAGCCTCCTATGGCTACACCTTC. It encodes CASSFTGTASYGYTF.

In this sample, this clonotype turned up a few times. The chain links TRBV28 to TRBJ1-4; D not resolved. V gave up 3 bases and J gave up 4 bases, with 6 bases separating them. In germline, CDR1 is MDHEN, CDR2 SYDVKM. This CDR3 contains 13 residues. CDR3 region: CASSFSLNEKLFF. The CDR3 DNA reads TGTGCCAGCAGTTTTAGCCTTAATGAAAAACTGTTTTTT.

Many counts were recorded for this clonotype. The chain has TRBV7-6 and TRBJ2-7; weak D call: TRBD2 (5 bases). CDR3 size: 13 residues. The germline V gene has CDR1 SGHVS and CDR2 FNYEAQ. The V end lost 5 bases, the J end lost 2 bases, and 10 bases lay between the germline ends. In DNA, the CDR3 is TGTGCCAGCAGCCGGGATTTAACCTACGAGCAGTACTTC. This encodes CASSRDLTYEQYF.

V is TRBV27 and J is TRBJ2-1; D possibly corresponds to TRBD1 (6 bases). The germline V and J ends were trimmed by 1 base and 10 bases, with 11 bases remaining between them. The germline V gene has CDR1 MNHEY and CDR2 SMNVEV (reference sequence). The CDR3 sequence is 13 residues long. The chain's CDR3 is CASSLWGRREQFF. For the CDR3, the DNA is TGTGCCAGCAGTTTATGGGGGCGTCGAGAGCAGTTCTTC.

The chain couples TRBV6-2 or TRBV6-3 to TRBJ2-2, with a possible D match to TRBD1 (6 bases). Trimming cost V 8 bases and J 5 bases, with 12 bases left between them. Germline V gene sequence: CDR1 MNHEY, CDR2 SVGEGT. The CDR3 has 13 residues. For the CDR3, the DNA is TGTGCCAGCCACTCACAGGGTACCGGGGAGCTGTTTTTT. Translation: CASHSQGTGELFF.

This clonotype was seen a few times. This chain links TRBV29-1 with TRBJ2-7; D gene unclear. The CDR3 has 11 amino acids. V lost 4 bases to trimming and J lost 5 bases, with 9 bases between them. CDR1 is SQVTM and CDR2 is ANQGSEA in the germline V gene. As DNA, the CDR3 is TGCAGCGTTGTTAGGTCGCACGAGCAGTACTTC. The encoded protein is CSVVRSHEQYF.

This clonotype was counted many times. The CDR3 nucleotides read TGTGCCAGCAGCTTAGTGGATAGCAATCAGCCCCAGCATTTT. This encodes CASSLVDSNQPQHF. J is TRBJ1-5 and V is TRBV7-9; D not resolved. The CDR3 spans 14 residues. Trimming shortened V by 1 base and J by 0 bases, and 4 bases separated the two germline ends. Germline V gene sequence: CDR1 SEHNR, CDR2 FQNEAQ (reference sequence).

The rearrangement links TRBV4-1 to TRBJ2-7; 7 nucleotides align to TRBD1. The CDR3 sequence is 16 residues long. Germline assignment: CDR1 MGHRA and CDR2 YSYEKL. The ends lost 0 bases at V and 1 base at J; junction bases unmatched: 6. CDR3 sequence reads: CASSQDGATGSYEQYF. The CDR3 DNA follows: TGCGCCAGCAGCCAAGATGGCGCGACAGGGTCCTACGAGCAGTACTTC.

V usage is TRBV4-3 and J usage is TRBJ2-4, with 10 positions matching TRBD2. This CDR3 has 17 amino acids. The V gene's germline CDR1 is LGHNA and CDR2 YSLEER. Trimming at V came to 0 bases and at J to 6 bases, leaving 8 bases not matched to a gene. As DNA, the CDR3 is TGCGCCAGCAGCCAAGAAACGGGAGCGGGGGGGAGAAACATTCAGTACTTC. Translation: CASSQETGAGGRNIQYF.

J is TRBJ2-5 and V is TRBV29-1, with D maybe TRBD2 (5 bases). The CDR3 spans 15 residues. The V gene lost 6 bases and the J gene lost 1 base, with 18 bases spanning the gap. Germline CDR1 is SQVTM and CDR2 is ANQGSEA. Here the CDR3 reads CSVRKGLGSQETQYF. The CDR3 region has the DNA TGCAGCGTGCGGAAAGGATTAGGGAGCCAAGAGACCCAGTACTTC.

This clonotype was picked up a small number of times. The CDR3 region has the DNA TGTGCCATCAGCCCCCGTTTGTCCGACGAAGCTTTCTTT. Translation: CAISPRLSDEAFF. The chain has TRBV10-3 and TRBJ1-1; D gene unclear. CDR1 is ENHRY and CDR2 is SYGVKD in the germline V gene. The CDR3 spans 13 residues. Trimming took off 6 bases at V and 8 bases at J, with 16 bases between the two ends.

The chain has TRBV7-2 and TRBJ1-1; TRBD1 agrees at 10 bases. This CDR3 has 12 amino acids. The germline V gene encodes CDR1 SGHTA and CDR2 FQGNSA. The J segment lost 9 bases and the V segment lost 5 bases, leaving 3 bases of the junction unmatched. The CDR3 loop reads CASSTDRGQAFF. In nucleotides, the CDR3 is TGTGCCAGCAGCACCGACAGGGGGCAAGCTTTCTTT. Looking up the rest from reference TRBV7-2 and TRBJ1-1 gives the full variable domain: GAGVSQSPSNKVTEKGKDVELRCDPISGHTALYWYRQSLGQGLEFLIYFQGNSAPDKSGLPSDRFSAERTGGSVSTLTIQRTQQEDSAVYLCASSTDRGQAFFGQGTRLTVV.

J is TRBJ1-1 and V is TRBV12-3 or TRBV12-4; possible D gene TRBD1, 5 bases. This CDR3 has 12 residues. V was clipped by 6 bases and J by 3 bases, with 8 bases between them. The CDR3 spells CASRWGDTEAFF. DNA of the CDR3: TGTGCCAGCAGGTGGGGGGACACTGAAGCTTTCTTT.

This clonotype occurred a few times. The chain is built from TRBV5-1 and TRBJ2-7; no reliable D call. Germline V CDR1 and CDR2: SGHRS, YFSETQ. CDR3 length: 14 amino acids. V was shortened by 2 bases and J by 3 bases, with 12 bases between the two germline ends. Here the CDR3 DNA reads TGCGCCAGCAGCTTACAGAATTGGGGCTACGAGCAGTACTTC. Protein: CASSLQNWGYEQYF.

This chain joins TRBV20-1 and TRBJ2-7, with 7 bases fitting TRBD1. Germline V gene sequence: CDR1 DFQATT, CDR2 SNEGSKA (reference sequence). This CDR3 has 14 residues. J lost 0 bases, V lost 5 bases, and 7 bases had no gene match. The CDR3 DNA reads TGCAGTGCTGGAAGCCGGGACAGCTCCTACGAGCAGTACTTC. Protein: CSAGSRDSSYEQYF.

The rearrangement joins TRBV15 to TRBJ2-5; weak D call: TRBD1 (6 bases). The CDR3 totals 15 residues. V lost 5 bases to trimming and J lost 1 base, with 14 bases between them. CDR1 is LNHNV, CDR2 YYDKDF, per germline (reference sequence). The CDR3 bases are TGTGCCACCAGCGGAGCCGGACAGCCCCAAGAGACCCAGTACTTC. This translates into CATSGAGQPQETQYF.

The V call is TRBV20-1, the J call TRBJ2-4; the D gene is possibly TRBD2 (6 bases). Per germline, CDR1 DFQATT and CDR2 SNEGSKA (reference sequence). The CDR3 runs 13 residues. V lost 7 bases to trimming and J lost 3 bases, with 13 bases between them. CDR3 sequence reads: CSGGVDSKNIQYF. For the CDR3, the DNA is TGCAGTGGGGGGGTAGACAGCAAAAACATTCAGTACTTC.

This clonotype was observed a handful of times. V gene TRBV20-1 combines with J gene TRBJ2-7; 11 bases fit TRBD1. V was pared by 5 bases and J by 5 bases, with 11 bases of the junction left unmatched. The CDR3 runs to 15 residues. Germline CDR1 and CDR2: DFQATT and SNEGSKA (reference sequence). CDR3 protein: CSAQTGTGGFHEQYF. CDR3 in DNA: TGCAGTGCTCAAACCGGGACAGGGGGTTTCCACGAGCAGTACTTC.

This clonotype was observed a handful of times. The chain carries TRBV28 and TRBJ2-7, with D hard to call. The V gene's germline CDR1 is MDHEN and CDR2 SYDVKM. Trimming left V 1 base short and J 2 bases short, with 9 bases between. The CDR3 is made up of 14 amino acids. CDR3 amino acids: CASSLYGGTYEQYV. The CDR3 nucleotides are TGTGCCAGCAGTTTATACGGCGGCACCTACGAGCAGTACGTC.

This clonotype has just a few counts. The V call is TRBV7-3, the J call TRBJ1-1; 7 bases agree with TRBD1. The junction had 2 bases not matched to a gene; V was cut back by 6 bases and J by 1 base. Per the germline V gene, CDR1 is SGHTA and CDR2 is FQGTGA. The CDR3 sequence is 13 residues long. The CDR3 nucleotides read TGTGCCAGCAGGACAGGGCCGAACACTGAAGCTTTCTTT. Its protein product is CASRTGPNTEAFF.

The chain's CDR3 is CAWSVRTVYEQYF. CDR3 DNA sequence: TGTGCCTGGAGTGTACGAACAGTCTACGAGCAGTACTTC. The rearrangement joins TRBV30 to TRBJ2-7; D uncertain. V was clipped by 0 bases and J by 3 bases, with 9 bases between them. CDR3 size: 13 residues. Germline loops: CDR1 GTSNPN, CDR2 SVGIG (reference sequence).

V and J are TRBV30 and TRBJ1-5, with D hard to call. The germline V and J ends were trimmed by 5 bases and 7 bases, with 9 bases remaining between them. The CDR3 length is 11 residues. Germline loops: CDR1 GTSNPN, CDR2 SVGIG (reference sequence). The CDR3 loop reads CAWGVGQPQHF. CDR3 in DNA: TGTGCCTGGGGGGTTGGACAGCCCCAGCATTTT.

This clonotype has only a few counts. J is TRBJ2-4 and V is TRBV18, with a possible D match to TRBD1 (6 bases). The CDR3 has 17 amino acids. Deletions cut 5 bases from V and 0 bases from J, with 17 bases between. Looked up from germline, CDR1 is KGHSH and CDR2 is LQKENI. The chain's CDR3 is CASSAEGGILAKNIQYF. Here the CDR3 DNA reads TGTGCCAGCTCAGCGGAAGGGGGAATCCTAGCCAAAAACATTCAGTACTTC.

This clonotype turned up a few times. One junction end disagrees with the germline gene, perhaps due to a read error. The chain couples TRBV7-2 to TRBJ2-3; D gene ambiguous. CDR3 length: 13 residues. Germline assignment: CDR1 SGHTA and CDR2 FQGNSA. CDR3 sequence (DNA): TGTGCCAGTAGCTCGGATTTTACAGATACGCAGTATTTT. Translated: CASSSDFTDTQYF.

V is TRBV7-6 and J is TRBJ1-1; 7 bases agree with TRBD1. Germline V lookup: CDR1 SGHVS, CDR2 FNYEAQ. J gave up 3 bases and V 4 bases, and 5 bases lay outside the gene matches. The CDR3 loop spans 14 amino acids. The CDR3: CASSSGGVDTEAFF. The CDR3, as DNA: TGTGCCAGCAGCTCAGGGGGGGTTGACACTGAAGCTTTCTTT.

This clonotype has only a few counts. V and J are TRBV28 and TRBJ2-7, with D maybe TRBD1 (6 bases). The V gene's germline CDR1 is MDHEN and CDR2 SYDVKM. The CDR3 contains 13 residues. Trimming stripped 6 bases from V and 3 bases from J, with 12 bases between. CDR3 nucleotide sequence: TGTGCCAGCAGCTCAGGGGTACGCTACGAGCAGTACGTC. Translation: CASSSGVRYEQYV.

This clonotype was observed a single time. This sequence joins TRBV9 and TRBJ2-1, with D unresolved. Trimming cost V 0 bases and J 7 bases, with 14 bases left between them. The germline gives CDR1 SGDLS, CDR2 YYNGEE. CDR3 length: 15 amino acids. Written as DNA, the CDR3 is TGTGCCAGCAGCGTAGGGGTACGAACGGAGAATGAGCAGTTCTTC. This codes for CASSVGVRTENEQFF.